This TCR beta chain was identified during a study of shared T cell receptors in the human thymus. This CDR3 spans 15 amino acids. Trimming removed 1 base at V and 1 base at J, with 10 bases between. CDR1 and CDR2 from the germline V gene are SGHRS and YFSETQ. This table comes from immunoSEQ multiplex PCR, and its TCRdb copy is limited to in-frame clones, with some not included. In the table there are more than 550,000 clones, over 75% of which are singletons. These same records also appear under a second study, on human thymus T cells. That source reports: Healthy Finnish infants undergoing corrective surgery for congenital heart defects provided the donor material.

Specimen: thymocytes. The sequence was collected from a boy under two years old with a congenital heart defect. The chain combines TRBV5-1 with TRBJ2-3; tentative D call: TRBD1 (5 bases). The CDR3 reads CASSLTGDGTDTQYF. CDR3 in DNA: TGCGCCAGCAGCTTGACAGGAGATGGCACAGATACGCAGTATTTT.